Presented here are 25 T cell receptor beta chains from one specimen sequenced in a study of cytomegalovirus exposure and HLA in healthy donors. Use of 60 Vbeta and 13 Jbeta primers characterized the PCR. Assay used: immunoSEQ multiplex PCR; TCRdb lists only in-frame clones, some missing. Here the sample spans about 160,000 clones, roughly two thirds being singletons. Specimen: PBMCs. These receptors were taken from a woman aged 30 to 39 in good health and CMV-seronegative.

This clone was seen once. This chain joins TRBV12-5 and TRBJ2-7; 7 nucleotides match TRBD1. The CDR3 has 16 residues. The trim removed 0 bases at V and 0 bases at J, leaving 5 bases unmatched. Germline CDR1 is LGHNT and CDR2 is FRNRAP. CDR3 DNA sequence: TGTGCTAGTGGTTTGGTACCCGGGACAGACTCCTACGAGCAGTACTTC. This translates into CASGLVPGTDSYEQYF.

V usage is TRBV7-9 and J usage is TRBJ2-3, with 7 positions matching TRBD2. The CDR3 totals 17 residues. The V gene's germline CDR1 is SEHNR and CDR2 FQNEAQ (reference sequence). V lost 7 bases, J lost 1 base, and 14 bases stayed unmatched. CDR3 coding DNA: TGTGCCAGCACCGACTGGGGGAGGGGATCTGGCACAGATACGCAGTATTTT. Translated: CASTDWGRGSGTDTQYF.

The chain is built from TRBV7-3 and TRBJ2-3; TRBD1 might be the D (6 bases). In germline, CDR1 is SGHTA, CDR2 FQGTGA. Deletions cut 2 bases from V and 2 bases from J, with 11 bases between. The CDR3 consists of 15 residues. The CDR3: CASSLLGAYTDTQYF. In nucleotides, the CDR3 is TGTGCCAGCAGCTTATTGGGGGCCTACACAGATACGCAGTATTTT.

The table lists this clone with a few counts. This sequence joins TRBV6-6 and TRBJ1-2; D gene ambiguous. Germline V gene lookup returns CDR1 MNHNY and CDR2 SVGAGI (reference sequence). The CDR3 totals 13 residues. Trimming pared 5 bases from V and 6 bases from J, leaving 13 bases between. The CDR3 loop reads CASSPGFLHGYTF. The CDR3 DNA reads as TGTGCCAGCAGTCCGGGGTTTTTGCATGGCTACACCTTC.

This clone was seen repeatedly, ten times or more. The CDR3 DNA reads TGCGCCAGCAGCTTGGCGGGAGGGTATATCGAGCAGTACTTC. It codes for CASSLAGGYIEQYF. The chain has TRBV5-1 and TRBJ2-7; TRBD2 matches 8 bases. This CDR3 comprises 14 residues. Germline V CDR1 and CDR2: SGHRS, YFSETQ. V gave up 0 bases and J gave up 6 bases; unmatched junction bases: 5.

In this sample, this clone turned up a few times. CDR3 DNA sequence: TGCGCCAGCAGCCCTGCCGGGACAGAGGTCGGTTCACCCCTCCACTTT. It yields the protein CASSPAGTEVGSPLHF. The chain employs TRBV4-3 and TRBJ1-6; 7 positions agree with TRBD1. Trimming cost V 4 bases and J 9 bases; bases outside gene matches: 12. The CDR3 extends over 16 amino acids. Germline values: CDR1 LGHNA, CDR2 YSLEER.

The chain links TRBV5-1 to TRBJ1-1; D may be TRBD1 (5 bases). The CDR3 length is 16 residues. CDR1 SGHRS and CDR2 YFSETQ come from the germline V gene. Trimming pared 2 bases from V and 5 bases from J, leaving 19 bases between. The DNA of the CDR3 is TGCGCCAGCAGCTTATACGCTGCGGGGGGGAGGACTGAAGCTTTCTTT. It translates to CASSLYAAGGRTEAFF.

The V call is TRBV4-2, the J call TRBJ2-7; a weak D match, TRBD2 (6 bases). Germline CDR1 LGHNA, CDR2 YNFKEQ. Trimming shortened V by 0 bases and J by 5 bases, and 14 bases separated the two germline ends. CDR3 length: 15 amino acids. In nucleotides, the CDR3 is TGTGCCAGCAGCCAAGAATGGGGGGTTGATCACGAGCAGTACTTC. Translation gives CASSQEWGVDHEQYF.

The chain couples TRBV5-5 to TRBJ2-7; 11 positions match TRBD2. Germline loops: CDR1 SGHKS, CDR2 YYEKEE (reference sequence). The CDR3 loop spans 16 amino acids. V lost 4 bases to trimming and J lost 5 bases; unmatched junction nucleotides: 11. The CDR3 here is CASSLFSGRANDEQYF. CDR3 DNA: TGTGCCAGCAGCCTATTTAGCGGGAGGGCGAACGACGAGCAGTACTTC.

The chain is built from TRBV7-5 and TRBJ2-7; the DNA was not compared with TRBD1, the D call given in the table. TRBV7-5 is recorded as a pseudogene. CDR3 length equals 15 residues. CDR3 sequence (DNA): TGTGTCAGAAGCTGTCCCGCGGGACAGAACTACGAGCAGTACTTC. It is translated as CVRSCPAGQNYEQYF.

V and J are TRBV19 and TRBJ2-1, with D unclear. CDR1 LNHDA and CDR2 SQIVND come from the germline V gene (reference sequence). This CDR3 region has 15 residues. V lost 3 bases, J lost 0 bases, and 9 bases lay in between. The CDR3: CASSIQASSYNEQFF. The CDR3 DNA reads TGTGCCAGTAGTATCCAGGCGAGCTCCTACAATGAGCAGTTCTTC.

The chain combines TRBV5-4 with TRBJ2-7; 10 bases fit TRBD1. The ends lost 2 bases at V and 3 bases at J; junction bases unmatched: 11. The CDR3 sequence is 17 residues long. Germline CDR1 and CDR2: SGHNT and YYREEE (reference sequence). In DNA form, the CDR3 reads TGTGCCAGCAGCTTTATATCTGGGACAGGGGTTAACTACGAGCAGTACTTC. It codes for CASSFISGTGVNYEQYF. The entire variable domain, with the rest obtained from reference TRBV5-4 and TRBJ2-7, is as follows: ETGVTQSPTHLIKTRGQQVTLRCSSQSGHNTVSWYQQALGQGPQFIFQYYREEENGRGNFPPRFSGLQFPNYSSELNVNALELDDSALYLCASSFISGTGVNYEQYFGPGTRLTVT.

The V gene is TRBV6-5, the J gene TRBJ1-4; D gene ambiguous. The CDR3 length is 12 residues. CDR1 and CDR2 (germline): MNHEY, SVGAGI. V was trimmed by 6 bases and J by 5 bases, leaving 7 bases between them. CDR3 sequence: CASSFRNEKLFF. DNA of the CDR3: TGTGCCAGCAGCTTCAGAAATGAAAAACTGTTTTTT.

The chain uses TRBV7-2 and TRBJ2-7; D remains unclear. V was trimmed by 5 bases and J by 7 bases, leaving 15 bases between them. From germline, CDR1 is SGHTA and CDR2 FQGNSA. The CDR3 extends over 13 amino acids. Here the CDR3 DNA reads TGTGCCAGCAGCCCCCCAGAGGCCTGGGAGCAGTACTTC. It codes for CASSPPEAWEQYF.

This clone showed up just once. The V and J genes are TRBV7-9 and TRBJ1-2; 8 bases align to TRBD1. Germline trimming cut 5 bases from V and 7 bases from J; bases unmatched to any gene: 6. CDR1 is SEHNR, CDR2 FQNEAQ, per germline (reference sequence). CDR3 length: 13 residues. CDR3 loop: CASSPGQGGGYTF. DNA for the CDR3: TGTGCCAGCAGCCCAGGACAGGGTGGTGGCTACACCTTC.

The chain joins TRBV5-8 to TRBJ2-4; 9 positions match TRBD1. Per the germline V gene, CDR1 is SGHTS and CDR2 is YDEGEE. The CDR3 consists of 14 residues. J was trimmed by 7 bases and V by 4 bases; bases with no gene match: 6. This CDR3 is CASSPGTGHNIQYF. The CDR3 DNA follows: TGTGCCAGCAGCCCCGGGACAGGGCACAACATTCAGTACTTC.

The chain carries TRBV5-4 and TRBJ1-2; weak D call: TRBD1 (5 bases). V was clipped by 4 bases and J by 11 bases, with 18 bases between them. CDR1 is SGHNT, CDR2 YYREEE, per germline (reference sequence). The CDR3 contains 13 residues. In DNA, the CDR3 is TGTGCCAGCAGCAGTAGGGGAAGCTTTTTATACACCTTC. Its protein product is CASSSRGSFLYTF.

V usage is TRBV28 and J usage is TRBJ2-4; D not resolved. V lost 6 bases to trimming and J lost 9 bases, with 9 bases between them. CDR3 length: 11 amino acids. Germline V gene lookup returns CDR1 MDHEN and CDR2 SYDVKM. In DNA form, the CDR3 reads TGTGCCAGCAGCGTCGAGCTCATTCAGTACTTC. Translation: CASSVELIQYF.

The gene calls are TRBV4-2 and TRBJ1-6, with D hard to call. The ends were cut back, 3 bases at V and 8 bases at J, with 17 bases in the middle. Per the germline V gene, CDR1 is LGHNA and CDR2 is YNFKEQ. CDR3 length: 16 amino acids. The CDR3 DNA follows: TGTGCCAGCAGCCATCTGGAGATGGCGTTGGATTCACCCCTCCACTTT. Translating gives CASSHLEMALDSPLHF.

The chain recombines TRBV19 with TRBJ1-1; perhaps TRBD1 as D (5 bases). Deletions cut 7 bases from V and 1 base from J, with 13 bases between. CDR3 size: 14 residues. CDR1 and CDR2 (germline): LNHDA, SQIVND (reference sequence). The CDR3 region is CASTLGRGNTEAFF. CDR3 bases: TGTGCCAGTACCCTGGGGCGAGGGAACACTGAAGCTTTCTTT.

The gene calls are TRBV19 and TRBJ1-4; no firm D call. There are 15 residues in the CDR3. Trimming took off 0 bases at V and 8 bases at J, with 13 bases between the two ends. Germline CDR1 LNHDA, CDR2 SQIVND (reference sequence). The CDR3 DNA reads as TGTGCCAGTAGTATAGAGGGCGGGCCGTCGGAAAAACTGTTTTTT. Protein product: CASSIEGGPSEKLFF.

The chain couples TRBV27 to TRBJ2-5, with TRBD2 identical over 12 bases. The V gene's germline CDR1 is MNHEY and CDR2 SMNVEV (reference sequence). V lost 3 bases and J lost 5; bases outside the gene matches: 4. The CDR3 loop spans 15 amino acids. CDR3 DNA: TGTGCCAGCAGTTTTCTAGCGGGAGGGTCTGAGACCCAGTACTTC. It translates to CASSFLAGGSETQYF.

The V gene is TRBV4-3, the J gene TRBJ2-2; TRBD1 aligns across 8 bases. CDR3 length equals 16 residues. CDR1 LGHNA and CDR2 YSLEER come from the germline V gene. Trimming at V came to 0 bases and at J to 1 base, leaving 1 base not matched to a gene. The CDR3 loop is CASSQEGTGNTGELFF. The CDR3 region has the DNA TGCGCCAGCAGCCAAGAAGGGACAGGGAACACCGGGGAGCTGTTTTTT.

This chain joins TRBV4-3 and TRBJ2-1; 15 bases line up with TRBD2. The J segment lost 7 bases and the V segment lost 4 bases, leaving 5 bases of the junction unmatched. The CDR3 runs to 16 residues. Germline V gene lookup returns CDR1 LGHNA and CDR2 YSLEER. The DNA of the CDR3 is TGCGCCAGCAGCCCGGGACTAGCGGGAGGTACTAATGAGCAGTTCTTC. It encodes CASSPGLAGGTNEQFF.

A few counts support this clone. The chain recombines TRBV27 with TRBJ2-1, with D maybe TRBD2 (6 bases). Trimming cost V 2 bases and J 3 bases, with 8 bases left between them. Germline V gives CDR1 MNHEY, CDR2 SMNVEV (reference sequence). The CDR3 sequence is 14 residues long. In DNA form, the CDR3 reads TGTGCCAGCAGTTTAGGGACTTACTACAATGAGCAGTTCTTC. This translates into CASSLGTYYNEQFF.